A single sample is the source of the 28 T cell receptor beta chains below, sequenced in a study of long-term antiretroviral therapy in people with HIV. Sequencing used immunoSEQ v3.0 at survey level. Produced via immunoSEQ multiplex PCR; TCRdb's table is partial and in-frame only. The profile shows under 15,000 clones, over 75% of them singletons. This specimen was unsorted PBMCs, taken 1.3 years after starting antiretroviral therapy. The source of these receptors is a woman aged 18 to 35 with HIV.

This rearrangement joins TRBV6-5 to TRBJ1-1, with D possibly matching TRBD1 (6 bases). Trimming cost V 4 bases and J 4 bases, with 7 bases left between them. The CDR3 has 12 residues. Germline V gene data show CDR1 as MNHEY and CDR2 as SVGAGI. CDR3 loop: CASSSRGTEAFF. CDR3 coding DNA: TGTGCCAGCAGTTCCAGGGGCACTGAAGCTTTCTTT.

This chain joins TRBV10-3 and TRBJ2-7, with 8 bases matching TRBD1. V shed 11 bases, J shed 3 bases, and the junction held 9 bases outside the gene matches. The CDR3 contains 13 residues. Germline V gene lookup returns CDR1 ENHRY and CDR2 SYGVKD. As DNA, the CDR3 is TGTGCCGCCAGGGGGACAGGAGACTACGAGCAGTACTTC. The encoded protein is CAARGTGDYEQYF.

This chain connects TRBV5-8 to TRBJ2-7; D unclear. The CDR3 runs to 12 residues. V gave up 1 base and J gave up 8 bases, with 10 bases separating them. Germline V CDR1 and CDR2: SGHTS, YDEGEE. For the CDR3, the DNA is TGTGCCAGCAGCTTGCGCAAGGCCCAGCAGTACTTC. Translating it yields CASSLRKAQQYF.

The chain uses TRBV2 and TRBJ1-1; no definite D call. With 8 bases removed from V and 0 bases from J, the gap between germline ends came to 10 bases. CDR3 length: 13 amino acids. Germline CDR1 and CDR2: SNHLY and FYNNEI. CDR3 sequence reads: CASRGSLNTEAFF. CDR3 coding DNA: TGTGCCAGCCGCGGCTCCCTGAACACTGAAGCTTTCTTT.

V and J are TRBV10-2 and TRBJ2-2, with TRBD1 as a possible D gene (6 bases). Germline assignment: CDR1 WSHSY and CDR2 SAAADI. Trimming took 6 bases from V and 2 from J, leaving 7 bases between them. CDR3 length: 13 residues. CDR3 nucleotide sequence: TGCGCCAGCAGGGACAGAAACACCGGGGAGCTGTTTTTT. As protein: CASRDRNTGELFF.

The gene calls are TRBV9 and TRBJ2-2, with 7 nucleotides matching TRBD1. Germline V gene lookup returns CDR1 SGDLS and CDR2 YYNGEE. The V and J ends lost 0 bases and 4 bases, in that order; junction bases with no gene match: 6. The CDR3 runs to 16 residues. CDR3 residues: CASSVATGPTTGELFF. The CDR3 coding sequence is TGTGCCAGCAGCGTAGCGACAGGGCCAACCACCGGGGAGCTGTTTTTT.

The chain employs TRBV28 and TRBJ1-1; no firm D call. V lost 6 bases to trimming and J lost 4 bases, with 12 bases between them. This CDR3 is built from 13 residues. CDR1 MDHEN and CDR2 SYDVKM come from the germline V gene. CDR3: CASSSGQRTEAFF. The DNA of the CDR3 is TGTGCCAGCAGCTCCGGGCAACGCACTGAAGCTTTCTTT.

This sequence joins TRBV5-1 and TRBJ1-1, with D perhaps matching TRBD1 (5 bases). Trimming left V 5 bases short and J 5 bases short, with 19 bases between. Per the germline V gene, CDR1 is SGHRS and CDR2 is YFSETQ. The CDR3 contains 15 residues. The chain's CDR3 is CASRRTRDFSTEAFF. CDR3 DNA sequence: TGCGCCAGCAGGAGGACGAGGGACTTTAGTACTGAAGCTTTCTTT.

This clone is a singleton in its sample. The V and J genes are TRBV27 and TRBJ1-5, with 12 bases identical to TRBD1. V was pared by 6 bases and J by 4 bases, with 7 bases of the junction left unmatched. The germline V gene encodes CDR1 MNHEY and CDR2 SMNVEV (reference sequence). This CDR3 is built from 16 residues. CDR3 loop: CASRTGTGGGNQPQHF. DNA for the CDR3: TGTGCCAGCAGGACCGGGACAGGGGGCGGGAATCAGCCCCAGCATTTT.

With respect to this clone: This CDR3 is also generated by other DNA sequences in the sample. The rearrangement uses TRBV5-6 and TRBJ1-2, with D possibly matching TRBD1 (5 bases). Deletions cut 2 bases from V and 5 bases from J, with 7 bases between. Germline-derived CDR1 and CDR2 are SGHDT and YYEEEE. The CDR3 is 12 residues long. The CDR3 spells CASSFPGYGYTF. Written as DNA, the CDR3 is TGTGCCAGCAGCTTCCCAGGGTATGGCTACACCTTC.

The J gene is TRBJ1-1, the V gene TRBV25-1; TRBD1 matches 7 bases. V shed 5 bases and J 6 bases; nucleotides not matched to a gene: 6. The CDR3 extends over 13 amino acids. Germline CDR1 is MGHDK and CDR2 is SYGVNS. CDR3 protein: CASSSYRGPEAFF. DNA of the CDR3: TGTGCCAGCAGTTCTTACAGGGGCCCTGAAGCTTTCTTT.

The V call is TRBV19, the J call TRBJ1-6; D is uncertain. Germline V gene lookup returns CDR1 LNHDA and CDR2 SQIVND (reference sequence). This CDR3 spans 15 amino acids. V was pared by 3 bases and J by 5 bases, with 11 bases between. As DNA, the CDR3 is TGTGCCAGTAGTATCGGTCCGGGGAATAATTCACCCCTCCACTTT. It is translated as CASSIGPGNNSPLHF. Full variable domain (outside the CDR3, taken from reference TRBV19 and TRBJ1-6): DGGITQSPKYLFRKEGQNVTLSCEQNLNHDAMYWYRQDPGQGLRLIYYSQIVNDFQKGDIAEGYSVSREKKESFPLTVTSAQKNPTAFYLCASSIGPGNNSPLHFGNGTRLTVT.

The chain recombines TRBV5-5 with TRBJ1-2, with TRBD1 as a possible D gene (5 bases). CDR1 and CDR2 from the germline V gene are SGHKS and YYEKEE (reference sequence). The CDR3 is 15 amino acids. Trimming took 4 bases from V and 2 from J, leaving 15 bases between them. CDR3 loop: CASSLEGSVNYGYTF. The CDR3 coding sequence is TGTGCCAGCAGCCTCGAGGGGTCGGTGAACTATGGCTACACCTTC.

The rearrangement links TRBV4-3 to TRBJ2-2; the D gene is possibly TRBD2 (5 bases). The CDR3 loop spans 19 amino acids. V lost 3 bases, J lost 0 bases, and 20 bases lay in between. The germline V gene has CDR1 LGHNA and CDR2 YSLEER. For the CDR3, the DNA is TGCGCCAGCAGCCACCCCCTGGTGGGGAGATTCGCGAACACCGGGGAGCTGTTTTTT. Its protein product is CASSHPLVGRFANTGELFF.

This clone has a handful of counts. The V and J genes are TRBV29-1 and TRBJ1-1; weak D call: TRBD1 (6 bases). This CDR3 contains 12 residues. Trimming left V 6 bases short and J 5 bases short, with 13 bases between. CDR1 and CDR2 (germline): SQVTM, ANQGSEA. Here the CDR3 reads CSVVQGWTEAFF. CDR3 DNA: TGCAGCGTCGTACAGGGATGGACTGAAGCTTTCTTT.

The CDR3 spells CASSLGEGQAGDYGYTF. Written as DNA, the CDR3 is TGCGCCAGCAGCTTGGGAGAGGGACAGGCCGGGGACTATGGCTACACCTTC. J is TRBJ1-2 and V is TRBV5-1; 8 nucleotides agree with TRBD1. CDR3 length: 17 residues. Trimming cost V 0 bases and J 3 bases; bases outside gene matches: 10. Germline CDR1 reads SGHRS; CDR2 reads YFSETQ. Full variable domain (outside the CDR3, taken from reference TRBV5-1 and TRBJ1-2): KAGVTQTPRYLIKTRGQQVTLSCSPISGHRSVSWYQQTPGQGLQFLFEYFSETQRNKGNFPGRFSGRQFSNSRSEMNVSTLELGDSALYLCASSLGEGQAGDYGYTFGSGTRLTVV.

The chain recombines TRBV2 with TRBJ2-3; D is undetermined. The CDR3 extends over 16 amino acids. From germline, CDR1 is SNHLY and CDR2 FYNNEI. V lost 11 bases and J lost 2, with 23 bases in between. This chain's CDR3 is CALQAPPRPNTDTQYF. CDR3 nucleotides: TGTGCCCTGCAGGCCCCCCCGCGTCCTAACACAGATACGCAGTATTTT.

V gene TRBV7-2 combines with J gene TRBJ2-3; the D is unclear. The germline V and J ends were trimmed by 4 bases and 6 bases, with 8 bases remaining between them. There are 12 residues in the CDR3. Germline V gives CDR1 SGHTA, CDR2 FQGNSA. CDR3 nucleotides: TGTGCCAGCAGCTCTCTGAAGGATACGCAGTATTTT. Amino acid sequence: CASSSLKDTQYF.

V and J are TRBV10-3 and TRBJ2-7, with D tentatively TRBD1 (8 bases). The CDR3 covers 13 residues. Trimming left V 7 bases short and J 7 bases short, with 17 bases between. Germline CDR1 and CDR2: ENHRY and SYGVKD. This CDR3 is CAIKQGAAGEQYF. Written as DNA, the CDR3 is TGTGCCATCAAGCAGGGGGCAGCGGGAGAGCAGTACTTC.

In its sample, this clone was seen a few times. The chain links TRBV6-4 to TRBJ1-2; 8 nucleotides line up with TRBD1. CDR3 size: 13 residues. Trimming took 5 bases from V and 8 from J; bases not matched to a gene: 7. Per the germline V gene, CDR1 is MRHNA and CDR2 is SNTAGT. The CDR3 here is CASSPDRGGGYTF. The CDR3 bases are TGTGCCAGCAGTCCTGACAGGGGTGGCGGCTACACCTTC.

Written as DNA, the CDR3 is TGTGCCAGCAGTTTATGGAGGGCCGAGCAGTACTTC. It is translated as CASSLWRAEQYF. V gene TRBV28 combines with J gene TRBJ2-7; possibly TRBD2 for D (5 bases). This CDR3 has 12 amino acids. Germline CDR1 reads MDHEN; CDR2 reads SYDVKM. Trimming removed 0 bases at V and 6 bases at J, with 6 bases between. The complete variable domain, with remaining parts taken from reference TRBV28 and TRBJ2-7, reads DVKVTQSSRYLVKRTGEKVFLECVQDMDHENMFWYRQDPGLGLRLIYFSYDVKMKEKGDIPEGYSVSREKKERFSLILESASTNQTSMYLCASSLWRAEQYFGPGTRLTVT.

This chain joins TRBV7-2 and TRBJ1-2; 8 positions match TRBD1. The germline V gene encodes CDR1 SGHTA and CDR2 FQGNSA. The CDR3 is 17 amino acids. The ends lost 5 bases at V and 4 bases at J; junction bases unmatched: 15. The CDR3 loop reads CASSTRGGQGASYGYTF. CDR3 nucleotides: TGTGCCAGCAGCACCCGGGGGGGGCAGGGGGCGTCCTATGGCTACACCTTC.

In this sample, this clone turned up once. This rearrangement joins TRBV7-9 to TRBJ1-1; D gene unclear. The CDR3 consists of 13 residues. The V gene's germline CDR1 is SEHNR and CDR2 FQNEAQ (reference sequence). V lost 5 bases, J lost 3 bases, and 10 bases lay in between. The chain's CDR3 is CASSPLGDTEAFF. The CDR3 DNA sequence: TGTGCCAGCAGCCCCCTGGGAGACACTGAAGCTTTCTTT.

The chain couples TRBV6-5 to TRBJ1-2; 7 bases line up with TRBD1. The CDR3 is made up of 14 amino acids. Germline CDR1 reads MNHEY; CDR2 reads SVGAGI. V lost 6 bases, J lost 5 bases, and 9 bases stayed unmatched. This chain's CDR3 is CASRLERQGYGYTF. The CDR3 coding sequence is TGTGCCAGCAGACTCGAACGACAGGGTTATGGCTACACCTTC.

This clone was detected once. This rearrangement joins TRBV7-6 to TRBJ2-1; tentative D call: TRBD2 (5 bases). Germline-derived CDR1 and CDR2 are SGHVS and FNYEAQ. The CDR3 consists of 12 residues. Trimming left V 5 bases short and J 9 bases short, with 11 bases between. The chain's CDR3 is CASSRRGGEQFF. The CDR3 DNA is TGTGCCAGCAGCCGCAGAGGAGGTGAGCAGTTCTTC.

The V and J genes are TRBV7-8 and TRBJ1-1; D unresolved. Germline V gene lookup returns CDR1 SGHVS and CDR2 FQNEAQ. V was trimmed by 5 bases and J by 3 bases, leaving 10 bases between them. The length of the CDR3 is 13 residues. CDR3 region: CASSRVFYTEAFF. In DNA form, the CDR3 reads TGTGCCAGCAGCCGCGTTTTCTACACTGAAGCTTTCTTT.

The rearrangement uses TRBV27 and TRBJ1-5; D gene unclear. Germline CDR1 and CDR2: MNHEY and SMNVEV (reference sequence). With 5 bases removed from V and 3 bases from J, the gap between germline ends came to 14 bases. This CDR3 is built from 15 residues. The CDR3 region has the DNA TGTGCCAGCAGTATGTCCGGGTTTAACAATCAGCCCCAGCATTTT. It encodes CASSMSGFNNQPQHF.

This clone has more than one count but fewer than ten. The V call is TRBV7-9, the J call TRBJ1-5; D is unclear. The CDR3 contains 12 residues. In germline, CDR1 is SEHNR, CDR2 FQNEAQ (reference sequence). V was cut by 6 bases and J by 7 bases, with 10 bases left in between. CDR3 DNA sequence: TGTGCCAGCAGTCGTGCGGGCCAGCCCCAGCATTTT. Its translation is CASSRAGQPQHF.